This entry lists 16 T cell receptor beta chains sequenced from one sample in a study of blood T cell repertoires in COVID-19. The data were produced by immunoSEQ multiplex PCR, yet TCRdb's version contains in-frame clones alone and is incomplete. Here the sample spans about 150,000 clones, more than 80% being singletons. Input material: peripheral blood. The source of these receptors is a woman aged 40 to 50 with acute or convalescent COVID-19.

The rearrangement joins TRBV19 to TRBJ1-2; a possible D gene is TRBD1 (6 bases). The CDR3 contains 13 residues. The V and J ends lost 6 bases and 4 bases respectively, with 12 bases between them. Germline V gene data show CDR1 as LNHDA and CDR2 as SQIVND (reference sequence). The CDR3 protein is CASSPDRSYGYTF. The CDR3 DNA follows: TGTGCCAGTAGCCCCGACAGGAGCTATGGCTACACCTTC.

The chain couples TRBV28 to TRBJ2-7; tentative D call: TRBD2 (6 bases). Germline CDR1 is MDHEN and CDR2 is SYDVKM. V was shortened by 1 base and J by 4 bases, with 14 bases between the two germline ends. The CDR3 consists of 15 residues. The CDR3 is CASSLSGLGVYEQYF. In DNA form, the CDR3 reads TGTGCCAGCAGTTTATCGGGACTTGGGGTTTACGAGCAGTACTTC.

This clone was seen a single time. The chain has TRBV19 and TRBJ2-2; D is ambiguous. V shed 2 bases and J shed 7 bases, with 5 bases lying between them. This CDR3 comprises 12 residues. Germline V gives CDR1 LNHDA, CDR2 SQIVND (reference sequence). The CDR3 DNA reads TGTGCCAGTAGTATACCCATCGGGGAGCTGTTTTTT. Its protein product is CASSIPIGELFF.

The CDR3 DNA reads TGTGCCTGGGACAGCGGGACTATGAACACTGAAGCTTTCTTT. Translating it yields CAWDSGTMNTEAFF. The gene calls are TRBV30 and TRBJ1-1, with D perhaps TRBD1 (5 bases). Germline CDR1 reads GTSNPN; CDR2 reads SVGIG (reference sequence). CDR3 size: 14 residues. Trimming cost V 5 bases and J 0 bases, with 13 bases left between them.

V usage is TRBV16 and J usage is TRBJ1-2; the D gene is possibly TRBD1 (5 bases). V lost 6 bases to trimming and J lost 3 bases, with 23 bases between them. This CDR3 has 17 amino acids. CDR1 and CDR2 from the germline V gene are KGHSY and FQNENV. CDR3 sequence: CASSRENTGFSDYGYTF. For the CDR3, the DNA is TGTGCCAGCAGTCGGGAGAATACAGGTTTCTCTGACTATGGCTACACCTTC.

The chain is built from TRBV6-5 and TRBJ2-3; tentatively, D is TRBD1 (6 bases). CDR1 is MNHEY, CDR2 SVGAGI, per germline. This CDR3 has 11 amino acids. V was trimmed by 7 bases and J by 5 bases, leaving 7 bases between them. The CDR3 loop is CASTDRDTQYF. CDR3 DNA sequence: TGTGCCAGCACGGACAGAGATACGCAGTATTTT.

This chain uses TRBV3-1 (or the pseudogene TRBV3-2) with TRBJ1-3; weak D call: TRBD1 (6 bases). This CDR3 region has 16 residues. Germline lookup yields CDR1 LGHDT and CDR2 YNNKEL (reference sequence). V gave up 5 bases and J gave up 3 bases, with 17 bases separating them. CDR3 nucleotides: TGTGCCAGCAGCTCCGGGGCGGGGGGCGTTGGAAACACCATATATTTT. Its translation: CASSSGAGGVGNTIYF.

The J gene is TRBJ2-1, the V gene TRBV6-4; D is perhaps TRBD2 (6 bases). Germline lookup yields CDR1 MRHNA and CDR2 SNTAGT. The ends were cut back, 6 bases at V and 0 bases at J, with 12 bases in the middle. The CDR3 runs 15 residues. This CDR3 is CASRQLADSYNEQFF. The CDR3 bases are TGTGCCAGCAGGCAATTAGCGGACTCCTACAATGAGCAGTTCTTC.

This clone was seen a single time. The CDR3 protein is CASSLETTGELFF. The DNA of the CDR3 is TGTGCCAGCAGTCTAGAGACCACCGGGGAGCTGTTTTTT. The V and J genes are TRBV27 and TRBJ2-2; D not certain. CDR1 is MNHEY and CDR2 is SMNVEV in the germline V gene (reference sequence). The CDR3 consists of 13 residues. Trimming removed 5 bases at V and 4 bases at J, with 8 bases between.

Written as DNA, the CDR3 is TGCGCCAGCAGCCTGGCGGTCCAAGAGACCCAGTACTTC. Protein sequence: CASSLAVQETQYF. The genes are TRBV4-1 and TRBJ2-5; D ambiguous. The ends were cut back, 4 bases at V and 1 base at J, with 7 bases in the middle. The germline V gene encodes CDR1 MGHRA and CDR2 YSYEKL. The length of the CDR3 is 13 residues.

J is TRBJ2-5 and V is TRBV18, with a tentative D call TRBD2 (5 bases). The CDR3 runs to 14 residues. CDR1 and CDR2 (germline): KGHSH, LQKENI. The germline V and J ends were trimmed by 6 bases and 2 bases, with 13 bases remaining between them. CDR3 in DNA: TGTGCCAGCTCGGGAAACCGGGGACAAGAGACCCAGTACTTC. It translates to CASSGNRGQETQYF. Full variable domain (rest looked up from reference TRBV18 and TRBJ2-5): NAGVMQNPRHLVRRRGQEARLRCSPMKGHSHVYWYRQLPEEGLKFMVYLQKENIIDESGMPKERFSAEFPKEGPSILRIQQVVRGDSAAYFCASSGNRGQETQYFGPGTRLLVL.

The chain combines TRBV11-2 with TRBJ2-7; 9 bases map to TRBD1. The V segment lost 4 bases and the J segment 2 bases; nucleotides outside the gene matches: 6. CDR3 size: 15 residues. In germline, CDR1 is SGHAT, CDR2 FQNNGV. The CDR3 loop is CASSYLQGATYEQYF. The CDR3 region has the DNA TGTGCCAGCAGCTACTTACAGGGGGCCACCTACGAGCAGTACTTC.

The CDR3 nucleotides read TGTGCCAGCAGGGGAGGCGGGATCGGGTATGATCAGCCCCAGCATTTT. Its protein is CASRGGGIGYDQPQHF. J is TRBJ1-5 and V is TRBV27; D is ambiguous. The germline V and J ends were trimmed by 6 bases and 5 bases, with 20 bases remaining between them. The CDR3 length is 16 residues. Germline CDR1 and CDR2: MNHEY and SMNVEV (reference sequence).

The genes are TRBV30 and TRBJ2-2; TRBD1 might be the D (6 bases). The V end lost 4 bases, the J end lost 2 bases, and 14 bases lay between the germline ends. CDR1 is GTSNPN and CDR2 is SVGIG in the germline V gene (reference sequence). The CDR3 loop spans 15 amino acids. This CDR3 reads CAWTHRTVNTGELFF. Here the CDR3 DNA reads TGTGCCTGGACACATAGGACAGTAAACACCGGGGAGCTGTTTTTT.

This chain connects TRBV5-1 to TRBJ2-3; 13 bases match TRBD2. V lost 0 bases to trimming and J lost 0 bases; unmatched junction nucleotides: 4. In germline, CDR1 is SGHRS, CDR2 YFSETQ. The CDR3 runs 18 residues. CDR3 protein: CASSLATSGGVSTDTQYF. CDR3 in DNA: TGCGCCAGCAGCTTGGCTACTAGCGGGGGGGTCAGCACAGATACGCAGTATTTT.

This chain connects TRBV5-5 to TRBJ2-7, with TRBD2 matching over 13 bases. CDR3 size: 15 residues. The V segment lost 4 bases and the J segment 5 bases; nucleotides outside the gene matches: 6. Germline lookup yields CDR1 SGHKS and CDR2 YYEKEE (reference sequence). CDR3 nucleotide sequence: TGTGCCAGCAGCCTGGGGACTAGCGGGAACCACGAGCAGTACTTC. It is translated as CASSLGTSGNHEQYF.